The 25 T cell receptor beta chains below were found in one sample sequenced in a study of T-cell memory formation after mild COVID-19. TCRdb reprocessed the 5' RACE reads via MiXCR and lists one record per CDR3 protein. The sample carries some 450,000 distinct CDR3 sequences, around 20% recorded once. Sequenced sample: PBMCs or a T cell subset sorted from them (not recorded which). These receptors were collected from an adult woman who had mild COVID-19 (a few samples of this study predate the infection). Cell type and time point are not known.

V usage is TRBV12-3 or TRBV12-4 and J usage is TRBJ2-3, with D perhaps given as TRBD1 or TRBD2 (6 bases each). The V gene lost 4 bases and the J gene lost 6 bases, with 14 bases spanning the gap. This CDR3 comprises 14 residues. DNA for the CDR3: TGTGCCAGCAGTTACAGGGACTCCAGGGATACGCAGTATTTT. Translated: CASSYRDSRDTQYF.

The sample holds a few counts of this clonotype. The gene calls are TRBV5-1 and TRBJ1-4; D may be TRBD1 (6 bases). The germline V gene has CDR1 SGHRS and CDR2 YFSETQ. Trimming shortened V by 4 bases and J by 0 bases, and 10 bases separated the two germline ends. The CDR3 sequence is 15 residues long. The CDR3 sequence: CASSPDSTTNEKLFF. CDR3 DNA sequence: TGCGCCAGCAGCCCGGACAGCACAACTAATGAAAAACTGTTTTTT.

At least ten counts were recorded for this clonotype. The chain has TRBV5-6 and TRBJ2-3; D uncertain. The CDR3 sequence is 15 residues long. V lost 2 bases and J lost 1, with 11 bases in between. The germline V gene encodes CDR1 SGHDT and CDR2 YYEEEE. Written as DNA, the CDR3 is TGTGCCAGCAGCTTCCTTGGCATTGGCACAGATACGCAGTATTTT. Amino acids: CASSFLGIGTDTQYF.

The rearrangement uses TRBV24-1 and TRBJ2-5; perhaps D is TRBD1 or TRBD2 (5 bases each). In germline, CDR1 is KGHDR, CDR2 SFDVKD. This CDR3 comprises 13 residues. V lost 2 bases, J lost 4 bases, and 7 bases lay in between. The CDR3 DNA is TGTGCCACCAGTGATTGGGACGGAGAGACCCAGTACTTC. It is translated as CATSDWDGETQYF.

This clonotype has more than one count but fewer than ten. The chain carries TRBV7-2 and TRBJ2-1; 8 nucleotides agree with TRBD2. V was pared by 4 bases and J by 12 bases, with 8 bases of the junction left unmatched. The CDR3 has 13 amino acids. Germline V CDR1 and CDR2: SGHTA, FQGNSA. CDR3 in amino acids: CASSSDQGLGQFF. The CDR3 DNA sequence: TGTGCCAGCAGCTCCGATCAGGGACTAGGGCAGTTCTTC.

The rearrangement links TRBV7-8 to TRBJ2-5; D remains ambiguous. Per the germline V gene, CDR1 is SGHVS and CDR2 is FQNEAQ. The CDR3 sequence is 15 residues long. V was shortened by 3 bases and J by 0 bases, with 11 bases between the two germline ends. The CDR3 nucleotides are TGTGCCAGCAGCTTCGGTTTAAGAGACCAAGAGACCCAGTACTTC. Translation: CASSFGLRDQETQYF.

CDR3 sequence: CASAGTPLGYTF. The CDR3 DNA reads as TGTGCCAGCGCCGGGACACCATTGGGGTACACCTTC. The chain combines TRBV7-2 with TRBJ1-2, with TRBD1 as a possible D gene (6 bases). This CDR3 is 12 amino acids long. Trimming left V 8 bases short and J 11 bases short, with 18 bases between. The germline gives CDR1 SGHTA, CDR2 FQGNSA. Complete variable domain (other parts from reference TRBV7-2 and TRBJ1-2): GAGVSQSPSNKVTEKGKDVELRCDPISGHTALYWYRQSLGQGLEFLIYFQGNSAPDKSGLPSDRFSAERTGGSVSTLTIQRTQQEDSAVYLCASAGTPLGYTFGSGTRLTVV.

In its sample, this clonotype was seen a few times. This rearrangement joins TRBV6-6 to TRBJ2-5, with 8 bases fitting TRBD1. Germline lookup yields CDR1 MNHNY and CDR2 SVGAGI (reference sequence). The V and J ends lost 6 bases and 0 bases, in that order; junction bases with no gene match: 12. The CDR3 extends over 17 amino acids. In DNA form, the CDR3 reads TGTGCCAGCAGGGATAAAATCGGGACAGGATACCAAGAGACCCAGTACTTC. It translates to CASRDKIGTGYQETQYF.

This clonotype appeared a few times. The chain links TRBV12-3 or TRBV12-4 to TRBJ1-2; D call uncertain. Trimming cost V 8 bases and J 4 bases, with 14 bases left between them. The CDR3 is made up of 13 amino acids. The DNA for the CDR3 is TGTGCCAGCTGGAAGGGTTGGAGCTATGGCTACACCTTC. Its translation: CASWKGWSYGYTF.

Written as DNA, the CDR3 is TGTGCCACCAGTGCCTCGGGGACTAGCGAAGAGACCCAGTACTTC. This encodes CATSASGTSEETQYF. The V gene is TRBV24-1, the J gene TRBJ2-5; 10 nucleotides align to TRBD2. The CDR3 has 15 residues. The germline CDR1 and CDR2 sequences are KGHDR and SFDVKD. Trimming took 5 bases from V and 3 from J; bases not matched to a gene: 5.

The V gene is TRBV27, the J gene TRBJ2-7; perhaps D is TRBD1 or TRBD2 (5 bases each). CDR1 is MNHEY, CDR2 SMNVEV, per germline (reference sequence). The CDR3 is made up of 15 amino acids. Deletions cut 5 bases from V and 3 bases from J, with 17 bases between. The CDR3 here is CASSPNPGRVYEQYF. CDR3 bases: TGTGCCAGCAGTCCTAACCCGGGGCGAGTCTACGAGCAGTACTTC.

This clonotype was observed a few times. V gene TRBV12-3 or TRBV12-4 combines with J gene TRBJ2-1; 7 bases align to TRBD1. V shed 7 bases, J shed 4 bases, and the junction held 7 bases outside the gene matches. The CDR3 sequence is 14 residues long. The CDR3 spells CASNEGAGYNEQFF. Here the CDR3 DNA reads TGTGCCAGCAACGAGGGGGCGGGTTACAATGAGCAGTTCTTC.

This clonotype was counted a few times. The chain uses TRBV24-1 and TRBJ2-2; perhaps TRBD2 as D (6 bases). The germline CDR1 and CDR2 sequences are KGHDR and SFDVKD. The CDR3 sequence is 12 residues long. Trimming left V 7 bases short and J 6 bases short, with 8 bases between. The CDR3 region is CATRAGPGELFF. In DNA, the CDR3 is TGTGCCACCAGGGCGGGACCCGGGGAGCTGTTTTTT.

This clonotype was observed a few times. The genes are TRBV15 and TRBJ1-1; no definite D call. This CDR3 has 13 amino acids. V was clipped by 3 bases and J by 0 bases, with 5 bases between them. Germline assignment: CDR1 LNHNV and CDR2 YYDKDF (reference sequence). The chain's CDR3 is CATSSSMNTEAFF. The DNA of the CDR3 is TGTGCCACCAGCAGCAGTATGAACACTGAAGCTTTCTTT.

This clonotype has a handful of counts. The J gene is TRBJ1-1, the V gene TRBV7-9; a possible D gene is TRBD1 (6 bases). In germline, CDR1 is SEHNR, CDR2 FQNEAQ (reference sequence). The V end was cut by 2 bases, the J end by 5 bases, with 18 bases between. The length of the CDR3 is 16 residues. This CDR3 reads CASSLSAGAAGTEAFF. The CDR3 DNA reads TGTGCCAGCAGCTTATCTGCGGGGGCCGCCGGGACTGAAGCTTTCTTT.

The rearrangement uses TRBV4-1 and TRBJ2-1, with TRBD2 matching over 9 bases. The germline CDR1 and CDR2 sequences are MGHRA and YSYEKL. V gave up 4 bases and J gave up 2 bases; unmatched junction bases: 6. The CDR3 consists of 16 residues. CDR3 bases: TGCGCCAGCAGCCCACCGGGCGGGGGGGCCTACAATGAGCAGTTCTTC. Its protein product is CASSPPGGGAYNEQFF.

The chain uses TRBV18 and TRBJ2-7; 7 nucleotides agree with TRBD1. The CDR3 has 13 amino acids. The ends lost 2 bases at V and 6 bases at J; junction bases unmatched: 4. The germline gives CDR1 KGHSH, CDR2 LQKENI. CDR3 sequence: CASSPTGDGEQYF. In nucleotides, the CDR3 is TGTGCCAGCTCACCAACAGGGGATGGCGAGCAGTACTTC.

The chain combines TRBV13 with TRBJ2-7; TRBD2 aligns across 13 bases. Germline CDR1 PRHDT, CDR2 FYEKMQ (reference sequence). CDR3 size: 15 residues. The trim removed 6 bases at V and 3 bases at J, leaving 5 bases unmatched. The DNA of the CDR3 is TGTGCCAGCAGGAGAGGGACTAGCGGGATCTACGAGCAGTACTTC. Translated: CASRRGTSGIYEQYF.

The chain is built from TRBV9 and TRBJ1-1; D is perhaps TRBD1 (5 bases). The CDR3 spans 14 residues. From germline, CDR1 is SGDLS and CDR2 YYNGEE. The V gene lost 3 bases and the J gene lost 3 bases, with 12 bases spanning the gap. The CDR3 nucleotides read TGTGCCAGCAGCGAGCAGGGATTGCACACTGAAGCTTTCTTT. It codes for CASSEQGLHTEAFF.

The CDR3 loop is CASSAWQGDNQPQHF. CDR3 nucleotides: TGTGCCAGCAGTGCTTGGCAGGGGGACAATCAGCCCCAGCATTTT. This chain connects TRBV2 to TRBJ1-5, with 7 positions matching TRBD1. V lost 4 bases to trimming and J lost 3 bases; unmatched junction nucleotides: 6. Looked up from germline, CDR1 is SNHLY and CDR2 is FYNNEI. The CDR3 length is 15 residues.

The V call is TRBV3-1, the J call TRBJ2-7, with D maybe TRBD2 (5 bases). CDR1 is LGHDT and CDR2 is YNNKEL in the germline V gene (reference sequence). This CDR3 is 14 amino acids long. The V gene lost 3 bases and the J gene lost 0 bases, with 9 bases spanning the gap. CDR3 loop: CASSHSGSSYEQYF. As DNA, the CDR3 is TGTGCCAGCAGCCATTCTGGGAGCTCCTACGAGCAGTACTTC.

The chain has TRBV2 and TRBJ2-5; 11 positions agree with TRBD2. V shed 4 bases, J shed 1 base, and the junction held 2 bases outside the gene matches. CDR3 size: 15 residues. Germline V CDR1 and CDR2: SNHLY, FYNNEI. The CDR3 sequence is CASSGLAGLQETQYF. Here the CDR3 DNA reads TGTGCCAGCAGTGGACTAGCGGGGCTCCAAGAGACCCAGTACTTC. The complete variable domain, with remaining parts taken from reference TRBV2 and TRBJ2-5, reads EPEVTQTPSHQVTQMGQEVILRCVPISNHLYFYWYRQILGQKVEFLVSFYNNEISEKSEIFDDQFSVERPDGSNFTLKIRSTKLEDSAMYFCASSGLAGLQETQYFGPGTRLLVL.

This clonotype has only a few counts. This chain connects TRBV10-3 to TRBJ2-1; 14 positions agree with TRBD2. The junction had 4 bases not matched to a gene; V was cut back by 6 bases and J by 9 bases. There are 14 residues in the CDR3. Germline lookup yields CDR1 ENHRY and CDR2 SYGVKD. CDR3 sequence reads: CAIRGTSGSGEQFF. In nucleotides, the CDR3 is TGTGCCATCAGGGGGACTAGCGGGAGCGGTGAGCAGTTCTTC.

The J gene is TRBJ2-7, the V gene TRBV12-3 or TRBV12-4; D could derive from TRBD1 or TRBD2 (5 bases each). Between the trimmed V and J ends, which lost 5 bases and 0 bases, there was a span of 8 bases. The CDR3 covers 13 residues. For the CDR3, the DNA is TGTGCCAGCAGTCGGGACCACTCCTACGAGCAGTACTTC. Its translation: CASSRDHSYEQYF.

This clonotype was picked up a small number of times. This rearrangement joins TRBV11-2 to TRBJ1-5; no clear D gene. CDR1 SGHAT and CDR2 FQNNGV come from the germline V gene. The length of the CDR3 is 15 residues. Between the trimmed V and J ends, which lost 2 bases and 2 bases, there was a span of 10 bases. The CDR3 reads CASSLSSGRNQPQHF. Written as DNA, the CDR3 is TGTGCCAGCAGCTTATCCTCTGGGCGCAATCAGCCCCAGCATTTT.